A selection of T cell receptor beta chains follows, all from one sample in a study of technical replicates of blood from a handful of donors. Some clones are missing from TCRdb's copy, which holds only in-frame ones; the method was immunoSEQ multiplex PCR. The sample lists approximately 70,000 clones, about 90% occurring once. The sample comprised T cells isolated from PBMCs. These receptors came from a human donor in good health. CDR3s include the opening cysteine and the closing phenylalanine or tryptophan. A D gene is named only where the DNA matches it firmly. The size field is filled for only some rows; it gives once, few, many or a size class.

NA	TRBJ2-3	TRBV7-8	NA	CASRKGAGGLDTQYF	TGTGCCAGCAGGAAGGGGGCGGGAGGATTGGATACGCAGTATTTT
NA	TRBJ1-3	TRBV2	NA	CATRGRGHSGNTIYF	TGTGCTACAAGGGGGAGGGGACACTCTGGAAACACCATATATTTT
NA	TRBJ2-6	TRBV18	NA	CASSPSTTGPRIPSGANVLTF	TGTGCCAGCTCACCGAGCACCACAGGACCCCGGATTCCATCTGGGGCCAACGTCCTGACTTTC
NA	TRBJ1-1	TRBV14	NA	CASSFMNTEAFF	TGTGCCAGCAGCTTCATGAACACTGAAGCTTTCTTT
NA	TRBJ1-4	TRBV30	NA	CAWSVGVTHEKLFF	TGTGCCTGGAGTGTAGGGGTCACGCATGAAAAACTGTTTTTT
NA	TRBJ1-2	TRBV28	TRBD1	CASTPTGGASNYGYTF	TGTGCCAGCACGCCGACAGGGGGCGCCTCTAACTATGGCTACACCTTC
NA	TRBJ2-1	TRBV7-2	TRBD2	CASSLDLREIHNEQFF	TGTGCCAGCAGCTTAGATTTGCGGGAGATTCACAATGAGCAGTTCTTC
NA	TRBJ2-3	TRBV11-2	TRBD2	CASSLGLAGADTQYF	TGTGCCAGCAGCTTGGGACTAGCGGGAGCCGATACGCAGTATTTT
NA	TRBJ1-4	TRBV11-2	NA	CASSLRVGPGNSEKLFF	TGTGCCAGCAGCTTACGAGTGGGGCCAGGAAACAGTGAAAAACTGTTTTTT
NA	TRBJ2-1	TRBV19	NA	CASSIATGVQFF	TGTGCCAGTAGTATAGCGACAGGCGTGCAGTTCTTC
medium-sized	TRBJ2-2	TRBV9	TRBD2	CASSGLAGNTGELFF	TGTGCCAGCAGCGGACTAGCGGGAAACACCGGGGAGCTGTTTTTT
NA	TRBJ1-1	TRBV29-1	NA	CSVEEEQRIMNTEAFF	TGCAGCGTTGAAGAGGAGCAGCGGATCATGAACACTGAAGCTTTCTTT
NA	TRBJ1-2	TRBV6-5	NA	CASSSRINYGYTF	TGTGCCAGCAGTTCCAGGATTAACTATGGCTACACCTTC
NA	TRBJ1-1	TRBV19	TRBD1	CASSTPGQGLDTEAFF	TGTGCCAGTAGTACACCGGGACAGGGGTTGGACACTGAAGCTTTCTTT
NA	TRBJ2-1	TRBV6-1	TRBD2	CASSELAGGPNEQFF	TGTGCCAGCAGTGAGCTAGCGGGAGGGCCGAATGAGCAGTTCTTC
NA	TRBJ2-5	TRBV7-3	TRBD1	CASSLTGTGGQYF	TGTGCCAGCAGCCTCACAGGGACAGGGGGCCAGTACTTC
NA	TRBJ2-1	TRBV18	TRBD2	CASSLAGVIDEQFF	TGTGCCAGCTCACTCGCGGGAGTGATCGATGAGCAGTTCTTC
NA	TRBJ2-7	TRBV14	NA	CASSQVGSLYEQYF	TGTGCCAGCAGCCAAGTGGGCTCCCTTTACGAGCAGTACTTC
NA	TRBJ2-2	TRBV11-2	TRBD2	CASSLGFRSGSGFGELFF	TGTGCCAGCAGCTTAGGATTTAGGAGCGGGAGTGGATTCGGGGAGCTGTTTTTT
NA	TRBJ1-3	TRBV5-8	NA	CASSYWGRALSGNTIYF	TGTGCCAGCAGCTACTGGGGGAGGGCCCTCTCTGGAAACACCATATATTTT
NA	TRBJ2-2	TRBV29-1	TRBD2	CSPGTSGRDGELFF	TGCAGCCCAGGGACTAGCGGGAGGGACGGGGAGCTGTTTTTT
NA	TRBJ2-1	TRBV6-5	TRBD2	CASSYPGRENEQFF	TGTGCCAGCAGTTACCCCGGGCGGGAGAATGAGCAGTTCTTC
NA	TRBJ1-3	TRBV5-1	NA	CASSQGQGNTIYF	TGCGCCAGCAGCCAGGGACAAGGAAACACCATATATTTT
NA	TRBJ1-4	TRBV5-1	NA	CASSLGALGEKLFF	TGCGCCAGCAGCTTGGGGGCCCTCGGAGAAAAACTGTTTTTT
NA	TRBJ2-7	TRBV9	TRBD1	CASSAGTATYEQYF	TGTGCCAGCAGCGCCGGGACAGCGACCTACGAGCAGTACTTC
NA	TRBJ1-4	TRBV28	NA	CASSFDPRSEKLFF	TGTGCCAGCAGTTTCGACCCTAGGTCTGAAAAACTGTTTTTT
NA	TRBJ1-1	TRBV25-1	NA	CASSDGWNTEAFF	TGTGCCAGCAGTGACGGGTGGAACACTGAAGCTTTCTTT
NA	TRBJ1-1	TRBV29-1	TRBD1	CSVATGGHTEAFF	TGCAGCGTAGCGACAGGGGGTCACACTGAAGCTTTCTTT
NA	TRBJ1-5	TRBV7-9	NA	CASSLQGPQPQHF	TGTGCCAGCAGTCTACAGGGTCCTCAGCCCCAGCATTTT
NA	TRBJ1-4	TRBV7-8	NA	CASSSQGGDEKLFF	TGTGCCAGCAGCTCACAGGGTGGAGATGAAAAACTGTTTTTT
NA	TRBJ2-1	TRBV9	NA	CASRERQGKFF	TGTGCCAGCCGCGAAAGGCAGGGCAAGTTCTTC
NA	TRBJ2-7	TRBV9	NA	CASSFGNTYEQYF	TGTGCCAGCAGCTTCGGGAACACCTACGAGCAGTACTTC
NA	TRBJ1-3	TRBV9	NA	CASSHPTPGITDPITAGNTIYF	TGTGCCAGCAGCCACCCCACTCCGGGAATAACCGACCCTATTACTGCTGGAAACACCATATATTTT
NA	TRBJ1-4	TRBV5-1	NA	CASSLDTAPNEKLFF	TGCGCCAGCAGCTTGGATACAGCCCCTAATGAAAAACTGTTTTTT
NA	TRBJ1-3	TRBV5-1	NA	CASATYASSGNTIYF	TGCGCCAGCGCTACTTATGCAAGCTCTGGAAACACCATATATTTT
NA	TRBJ1-2	TRBV15	NA	CATSRPRDPGYGYTF	TGTGCCACCAGCAGACCGCGGGACCCTGGCTATGGCTACACCTTC
NA	TRBJ2-1	TRBV19	TRBD2	CASSPPLAGDLNEQFF	TGTGCCAGTAGTCCCCCTCTAGCGGGAGACCTCAATGAGCAGTTCTTC
NA	TRBJ1-1	TRBV25-1	NA	CASSESVWGETEAFF	TGTGCCAGCAGTGAAAGCGTTTGGGGGGAGACTGAAGCTTTCTTT
once	TRBJ2-7	TRBV4-3	NA	CASSQDRAGEQYF	TGCGCCAGCAGCCAAGACAGGGCTGGCGAGCAGTACTTC
NA	TRBJ1-5	TRBV2	NA	CASRSTLDQPQHF	TGTGCCAGCAGGTCCACCCTAGATCAGCCCCAGCATTTT
once	TRBJ1-1	TRBV19	NA	CATAIGNTEAFF	TGTGCCACTGCAATCGGGAACACTGAAGCTTTCTTT
once	TRBJ1-1	TRBV19	TRBD1	CASSLDRGSTEAFF	TGTGCCAGTAGTCTGGACAGGGGCAGCACTGAAGCTTTCTTT
NA	TRBJ2-3	TRBV5-1	NA	CASSVELPSTDTQYF	TGCGCCAGCAGCGTGGAGCTTCCTAGCACAGATACGCAGTATTTT
NA	TRBJ2-1	TRBV5-4	NA	CASSSQTGFSYNEQFF	TGTGCCAGCAGCTCGCAAACAGGTTTCTCCTACAATGAGCAGTTCTTC
NA	TRBJ2-2	TRBV27	NA	CASRQIAGMSSVNTGELFF	TGTGCCAGCAGGCAAATTGCGGGGATGTCTAGCGTGAACACCGGGGAGCTGTTTTTT
NA	TRBJ2-1	TRBV6-1	TRBD2	CASSEEYAGVGNEQFF	TGTGCCAGCAGTGAAGAGTATGCGGGAGTAGGGAATGAGCAGTTCTTC
NA	TRBJ1-4	TRBV6-6	TRBD1	CASSTTGTNEKLFF	TGTGCCAGCAGTACGACAGGGACTAATGAAAAACTGTTTTTT
NA	TRBJ1-4	TRBV18	NA	CASSPPTGPNEKLFF	TGTGCCAGCTCACCACCAACAGGGCCTAATGAAAAACTGTTTTTT
once	TRBJ2-2	TRBV7-9	TRBD2	CASSLGGGRATGELFF	TGTGCCAGCAGCTTAGGGGGCGGGAGAGCCACCGGGGAGCTGTTTTTT
NA	TRBJ2-7	TRBV14	NA	CASSLMTRGDEQYF	TGTGCCAGCAGCCTCATGACTAGAGGGGACGAGCAGTACTTC
NA	TRBJ1-5	TRBV2	NA	CASSEATGRNQPQHF	TGTGCCAGCAGTGAAGCGACAGGACGCAATCAGCCCCAGCATTTT